This T cell receptor (beta chain) comes out of a study of T cell changes during pregnancy in multiple sclerosis. The sample holds one count of this clone. Produced via immunoSEQ multiplex PCR; TCRdb's table is partial and in-frame only. The repertoire includes about 110,000 clones, roughly nine tenths of them detected once, and around 3.2% sits in the top ten. This TCR came from a female donor with multiple sclerosis, enrolled in a pregnancy study. The sample consisted of peripheral blood, taken after pregnancy.

The CDR3 nucleotides are TGTGCCAGCAGCTTGGAATCGGGGGGGTACGGCATTCAGTACTTC. Its protein product is CASSLESGGYGIQYF. The rearrangement links TRBV5-4 to TRBJ2-4; 8 nucleotides match TRBD2. Per germline, CDR1 SGHNT and CDR2 YYREEE (reference sequence). The CDR3 is 15 amino acids. Trimming removed 0 bases from V and 9 bases from J; junction bases left unmatched: 8.